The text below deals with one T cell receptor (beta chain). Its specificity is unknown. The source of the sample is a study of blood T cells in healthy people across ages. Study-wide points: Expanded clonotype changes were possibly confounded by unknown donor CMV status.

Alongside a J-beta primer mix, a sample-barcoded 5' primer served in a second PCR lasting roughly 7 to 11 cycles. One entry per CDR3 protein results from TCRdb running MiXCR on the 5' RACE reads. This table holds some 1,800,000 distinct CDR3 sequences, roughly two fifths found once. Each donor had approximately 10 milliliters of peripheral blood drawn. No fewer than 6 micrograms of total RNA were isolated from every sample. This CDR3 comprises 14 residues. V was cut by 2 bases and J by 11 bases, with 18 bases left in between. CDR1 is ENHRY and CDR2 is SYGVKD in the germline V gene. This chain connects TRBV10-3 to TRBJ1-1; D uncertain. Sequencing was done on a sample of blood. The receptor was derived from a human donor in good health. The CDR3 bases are TGTGCCATCAGTGAGGCGGGATCACACCCGGTGGCTTTCTTT. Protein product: CAISEAGSHPVAFF.